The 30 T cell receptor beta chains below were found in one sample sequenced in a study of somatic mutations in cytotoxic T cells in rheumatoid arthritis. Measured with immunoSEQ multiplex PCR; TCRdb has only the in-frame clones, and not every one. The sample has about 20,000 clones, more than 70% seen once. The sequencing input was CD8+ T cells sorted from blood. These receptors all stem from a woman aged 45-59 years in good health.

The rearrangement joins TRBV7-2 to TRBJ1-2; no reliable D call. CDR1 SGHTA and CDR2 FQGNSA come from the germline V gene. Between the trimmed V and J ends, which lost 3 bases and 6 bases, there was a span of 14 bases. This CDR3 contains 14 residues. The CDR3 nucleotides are TGTGCCAGCAGCTTTACGCCCACTCCAGATGGCTACACCTTC. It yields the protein CASSFTPTPDGYTF. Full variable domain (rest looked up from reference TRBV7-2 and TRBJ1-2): GAGVSQSPSNKVTEKGKDVELRCDPISGHTALYWYRQSLGQGLEFLIYFQGNSAPDKSGLPSDRFSAERTGGSVSTLTIQRTQQEDSAVYLCASSFTPTPDGYTFGSGTRLTVV.

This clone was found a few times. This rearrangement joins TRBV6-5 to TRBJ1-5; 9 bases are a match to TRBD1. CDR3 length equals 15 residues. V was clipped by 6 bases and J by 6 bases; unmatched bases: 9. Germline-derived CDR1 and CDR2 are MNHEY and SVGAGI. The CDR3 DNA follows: TGTGCCAGCAGCCCCACAGGGGGCGAGTTTCAGCCCCAGCATTTT. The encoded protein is CASSPTGGEFQPQHF.

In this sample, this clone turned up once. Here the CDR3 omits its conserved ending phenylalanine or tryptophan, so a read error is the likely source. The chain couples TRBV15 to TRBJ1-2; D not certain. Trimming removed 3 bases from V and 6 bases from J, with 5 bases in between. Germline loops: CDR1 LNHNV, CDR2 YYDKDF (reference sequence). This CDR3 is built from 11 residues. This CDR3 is CATSSWDGYTC. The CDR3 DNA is TGTGCCACCAGCAGTTGGGATGGCTACACCTGC.

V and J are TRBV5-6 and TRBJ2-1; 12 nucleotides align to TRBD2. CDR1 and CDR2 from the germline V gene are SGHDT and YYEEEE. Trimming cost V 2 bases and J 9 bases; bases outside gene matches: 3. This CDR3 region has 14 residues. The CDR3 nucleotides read TGTGCCAGCAGCTTCCTAGCGGGGGGGGTTGAGCAGTTCTTC. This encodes CASSFLAGGVEQFF.

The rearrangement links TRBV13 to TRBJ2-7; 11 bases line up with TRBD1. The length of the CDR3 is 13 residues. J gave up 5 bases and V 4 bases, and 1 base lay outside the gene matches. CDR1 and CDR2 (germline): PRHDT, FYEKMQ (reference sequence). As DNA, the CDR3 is TGTGCCAGCAGCTGGGACAGGGGGAACGAGCAGTACGTC. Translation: CASSWDRGNEQYV.

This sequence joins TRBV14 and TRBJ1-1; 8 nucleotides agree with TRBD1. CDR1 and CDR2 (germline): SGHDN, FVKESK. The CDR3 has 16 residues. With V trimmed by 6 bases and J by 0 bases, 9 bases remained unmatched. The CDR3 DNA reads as TGTGCCAGCAGTGGAACAGGGGGGTTTATGAACACTGAAGCTTTCTTT. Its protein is CASSGTGGFMNTEAFF.

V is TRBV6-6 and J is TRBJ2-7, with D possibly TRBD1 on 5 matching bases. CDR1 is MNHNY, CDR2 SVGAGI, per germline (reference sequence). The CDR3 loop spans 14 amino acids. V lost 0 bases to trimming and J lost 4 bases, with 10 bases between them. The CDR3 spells CASSYSARGYEQYF. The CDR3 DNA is TGTGCCAGCAGTTACTCGGCTAGGGGATACGAGCAGTACTTC.

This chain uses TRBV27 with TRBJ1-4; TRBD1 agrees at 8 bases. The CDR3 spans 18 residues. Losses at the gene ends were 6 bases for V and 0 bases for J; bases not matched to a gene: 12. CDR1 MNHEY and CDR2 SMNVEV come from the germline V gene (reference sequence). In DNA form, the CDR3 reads TGTGCCAGCAGAGATAACAGGGGGACCCAGTCAACTAATGAAAAACTGTTTTTT. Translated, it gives CASRDNRGTQSTNEKLFF.

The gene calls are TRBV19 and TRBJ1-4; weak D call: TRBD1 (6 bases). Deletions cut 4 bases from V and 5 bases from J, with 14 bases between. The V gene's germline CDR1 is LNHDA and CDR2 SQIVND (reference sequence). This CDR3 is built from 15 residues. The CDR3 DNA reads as TGTGCCAGTAGTACTCGACAGGCCATGAATGAAAAACTGTTTTTT. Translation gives CASSTRQAMNEKLFF.

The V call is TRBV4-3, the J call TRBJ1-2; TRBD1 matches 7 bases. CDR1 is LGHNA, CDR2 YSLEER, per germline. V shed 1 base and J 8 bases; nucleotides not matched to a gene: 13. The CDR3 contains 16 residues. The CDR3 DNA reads TGCGCCAGCAGCCAAGGGCGGACAGGTGCCCCCCGGGGCTACACCTTC. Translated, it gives CASSQGRTGAPRGYTF.

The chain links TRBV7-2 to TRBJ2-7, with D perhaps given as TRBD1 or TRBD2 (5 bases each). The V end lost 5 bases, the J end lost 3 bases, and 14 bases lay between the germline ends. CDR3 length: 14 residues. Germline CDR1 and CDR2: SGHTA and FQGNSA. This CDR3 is CASSPGPAFYEQYF. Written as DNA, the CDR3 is TGTGCCAGCAGCCCGGGACCCGCTTTCTACGAGCAGTACTTC.

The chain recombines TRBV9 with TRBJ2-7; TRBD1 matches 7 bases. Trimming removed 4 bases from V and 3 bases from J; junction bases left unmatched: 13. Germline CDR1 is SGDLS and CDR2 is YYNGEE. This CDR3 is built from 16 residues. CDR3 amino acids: CASSPPGQAKSYEQYV. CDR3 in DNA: TGTGCCAGCAGCCCCCCCGGACAGGCCAAGAGCTACGAGCAGTACGTC.

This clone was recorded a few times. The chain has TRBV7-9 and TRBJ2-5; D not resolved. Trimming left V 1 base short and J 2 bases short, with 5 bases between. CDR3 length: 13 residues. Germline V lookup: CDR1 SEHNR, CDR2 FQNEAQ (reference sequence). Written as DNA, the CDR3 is TGTGCCAGCAGCTTAGACAGACAAGAGACCCAGTACTTC. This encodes CASSLDRQETQYF.

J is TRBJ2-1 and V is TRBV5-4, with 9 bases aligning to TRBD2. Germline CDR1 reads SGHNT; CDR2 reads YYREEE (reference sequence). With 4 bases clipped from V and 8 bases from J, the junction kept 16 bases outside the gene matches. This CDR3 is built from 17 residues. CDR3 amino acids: CASSPPGVAGALDEQFF. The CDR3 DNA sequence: TGTGCCAGCAGCCCCCCGGGGGTAGCGGGGGCCTTGGATGAGCAGTTCTTC.

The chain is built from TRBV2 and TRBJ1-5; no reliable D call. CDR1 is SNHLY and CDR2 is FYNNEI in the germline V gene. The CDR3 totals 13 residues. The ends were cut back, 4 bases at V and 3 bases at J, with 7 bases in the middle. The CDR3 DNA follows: TGTGCCAGCAGTGCGGCTGTCAATCAGCCCCAGCATTTT. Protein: CASSAAVNQPQHF.

This CDR3 is CASSWKTGNYEQYV. The CDR3, as DNA: TGTGCCAGCAGTTGGAAGACAGGGAACTACGAGCAGTACGTC. The chain is built from TRBV27 and TRBJ2-7; TRBD1 matches at 7 bases. This CDR3 region has 14 residues. The germline V gene has CDR1 MNHEY and CDR2 SMNVEV (reference sequence). Unmatched junction bases numbered 6, after V lost 4 bases and J lost 3 bases.

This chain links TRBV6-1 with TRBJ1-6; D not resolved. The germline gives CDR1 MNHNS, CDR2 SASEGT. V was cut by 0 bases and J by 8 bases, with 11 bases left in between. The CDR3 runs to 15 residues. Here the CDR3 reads CASSEAPLPDSPLHF. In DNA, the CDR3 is TGTGCCAGCAGTGAAGCTCCGCTCCCAGATTCACCCCTCCACTTT.

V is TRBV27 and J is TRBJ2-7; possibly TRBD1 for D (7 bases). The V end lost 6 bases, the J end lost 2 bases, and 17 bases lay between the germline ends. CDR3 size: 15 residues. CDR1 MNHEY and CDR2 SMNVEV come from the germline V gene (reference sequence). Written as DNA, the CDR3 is TGTGCCAGCAGGCGGGACAGTAGCTTTCCCTACGAGCAGTACGTC. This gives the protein CASRRDSSFPYEQYV.

CDR3 residues: CASSLGGQPTAQHF. The DNA of the CDR3 is TGTGCCAGCAGCTTAGGTGGGCAACCCACGGCCCAGCATTTT. The chain employs TRBV7-9 and TRBJ1-5; no reliable D call. The V end was cut by 1 base, the J end by 11 bases, with 15 bases between. CDR3 length: 14 amino acids. Per the germline V gene, CDR1 is SEHNR and CDR2 is FQNEAQ (reference sequence).

CDR3 in amino acids: CASSPRRGDAYEQYF. The CDR3 DNA reads as TGTGCCAGCTCACCACGGCGGGGGGATGCTTACGAGCAGTACTTC. The V gene is TRBV18, the J gene TRBJ2-7, with 8 bases that match TRBD2. Germline-derived CDR1 and CDR2 are KGHSH and LQKENI. The trim removed 1 base at V and 4 bases at J, leaving 6 bases unmatched. There are 15 residues in the CDR3. The variable domain in full, with the rest retrieved from reference TRBV18 and TRBJ2-7, is NAGVMQNPRHLVRRRGQEARLRCSPMKGHSHVYWYRQLPEEGLKFMVYLQKENIIDESGMPKERFSAEFPKEGPSILRIQQVVRGDSAAYFCASSPRRGDAYEQYFGPGTRLTVT.

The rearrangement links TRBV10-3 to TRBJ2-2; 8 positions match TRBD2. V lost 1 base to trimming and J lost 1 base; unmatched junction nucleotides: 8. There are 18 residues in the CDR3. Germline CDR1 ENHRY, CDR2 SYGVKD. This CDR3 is CAISEWGLLAGNTGELFF. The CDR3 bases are TGTGCCATCAGTGAGTGGGGCCTTCTAGCGGGGAACACCGGGGAGCTGTTTTTT.

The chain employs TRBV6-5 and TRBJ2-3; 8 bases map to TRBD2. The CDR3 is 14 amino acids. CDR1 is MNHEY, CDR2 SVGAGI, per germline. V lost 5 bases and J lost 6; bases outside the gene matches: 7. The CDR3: CASSPRGGWDTQYF. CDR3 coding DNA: TGTGCCAGCAGTCCCCGGGGGGGTTGGGATACGCAGTATTTT.

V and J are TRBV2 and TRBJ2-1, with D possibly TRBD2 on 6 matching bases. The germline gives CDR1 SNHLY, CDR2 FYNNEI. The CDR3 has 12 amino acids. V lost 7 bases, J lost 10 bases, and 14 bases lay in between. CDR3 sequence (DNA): TGTGCCAGCAATCAGGCGGGGCTCGAGCAGTTCTTC. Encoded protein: CASNQAGLEQFF.

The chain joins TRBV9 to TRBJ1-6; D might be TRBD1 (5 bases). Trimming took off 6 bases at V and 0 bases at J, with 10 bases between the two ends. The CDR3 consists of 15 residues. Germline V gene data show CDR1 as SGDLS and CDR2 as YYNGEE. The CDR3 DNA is TGTGCCAGCACAGAAGGGACCTCCTATAATTCACCCCTCCACTTT. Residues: CASTEGTSYNSPLHF.

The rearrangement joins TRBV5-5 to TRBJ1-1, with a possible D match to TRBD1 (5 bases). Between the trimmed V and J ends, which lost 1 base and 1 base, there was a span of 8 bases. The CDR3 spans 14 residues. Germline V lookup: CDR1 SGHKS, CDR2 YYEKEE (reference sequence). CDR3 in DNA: TGTGCCAGCAGCTTGCCCAGGGAGAACACTGAAGCTTTCTTT. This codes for CASSLPRENTEAFF.

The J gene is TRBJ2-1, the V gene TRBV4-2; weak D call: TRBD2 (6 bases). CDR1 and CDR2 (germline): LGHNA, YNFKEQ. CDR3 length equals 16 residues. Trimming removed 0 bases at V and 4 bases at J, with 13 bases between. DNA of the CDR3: TGTGCCAGCAGCCAAGACGGGAGCGGTGCGTACAATGAGCAGTTCTTC. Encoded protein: CASSQDGSGAYNEQFF.

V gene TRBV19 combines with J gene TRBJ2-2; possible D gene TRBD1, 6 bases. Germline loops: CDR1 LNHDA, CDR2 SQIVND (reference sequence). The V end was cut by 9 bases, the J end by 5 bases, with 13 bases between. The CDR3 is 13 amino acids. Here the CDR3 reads CASTGLGTGELFF. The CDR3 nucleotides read TGTGCCAGCACAGGGTTGGGGACCGGGGAGCTGTTTTTT.

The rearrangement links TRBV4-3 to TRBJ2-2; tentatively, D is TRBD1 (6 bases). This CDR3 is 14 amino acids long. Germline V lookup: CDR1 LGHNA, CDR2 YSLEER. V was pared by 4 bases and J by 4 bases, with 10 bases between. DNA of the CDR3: TGCGCCAGCAGCCCTTACAGGGCCACCGGGGAGCTGTTTTTT. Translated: CASSPYRATGELFF.

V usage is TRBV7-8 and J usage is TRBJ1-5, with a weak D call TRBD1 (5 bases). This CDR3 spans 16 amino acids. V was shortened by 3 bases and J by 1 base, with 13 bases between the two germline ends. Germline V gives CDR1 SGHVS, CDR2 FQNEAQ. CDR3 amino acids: CASSLAAGQSNQPQHF. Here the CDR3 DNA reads TGTGCCAGCAGCTTGGCGGCGGGGCAGAGCAATCAGCCCCAGCATTTT. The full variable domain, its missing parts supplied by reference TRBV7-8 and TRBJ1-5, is GAGVSQSPRYKVAKRGQDVALRCDPISGHVSLFWYQQALGQGPEFLTYFQNEAQLDKSGLPSDRFFAERPEGSVSTLKIQRTQQEDSAVYLCASSLAAGQSNQPQHFGDGTRLSIL.

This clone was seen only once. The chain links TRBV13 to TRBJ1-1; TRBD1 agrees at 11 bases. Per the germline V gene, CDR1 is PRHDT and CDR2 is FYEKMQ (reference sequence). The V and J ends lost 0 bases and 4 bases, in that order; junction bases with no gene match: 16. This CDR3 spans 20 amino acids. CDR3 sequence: CASSLGEETGQGAWGTEAFF. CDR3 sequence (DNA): TGTGCCAGCAGCTTAGGGGAGGAAACAGGACAGGGGGCCTGGGGCACTGAAGCTTTCTTT.